A single sample is the source of the 5 T cell receptor beta chains below, sequenced in a study of OX40 agonist ivuxolimab in advanced cancers. Profiling relied on immunoSEQ multiplex PCR, and the TCRdb table lists in-frame clones only, not all of them. The sample carries 20,000 to 30,000 clones, around 79% recorded once. Sample: CD4+ or CD8+ T cells sorted from blood, taken in a trial of the OX40 agonist ivuxolimab. Source of these receptors: an adult with an advanced solid tumor such as melanoma, head and neck, liver or kidney cancer.

The chain joins TRBV18 to TRBJ2-5; D not resolved. In germline, CDR1 is KGHSH, CDR2 LQKENI. This CDR3 is built from 16 residues. V was clipped by 0 bases and J by 2 bases, with 13 bases between them. The CDR3 nucleotides are TGTGCCAGCTCACCACCGACGTGGCTAGGGCAAGAGACCCAGTACTTC. It encodes CASSPPTWLGQETQYF.

The chain combines TRBV28 with TRBJ1-2; TRBD1 matches at 8 bases. The CDR3 has 15 amino acids. Per germline, CDR1 MDHEN and CDR2 SYDVKM. J lost 7 bases, V lost 6 bases, and 13 bases had no gene match. The CDR3 loop is CASRYQQGGFVGYTF. The CDR3 DNA sequence: TGTGCCAGCAGGTATCAACAGGGGGGGTTCGTTGGCTACACCTTC.

Of note for this clone: Mismatch with germline at one junction end may stem from a read error. This chain links TRBV7-7 with TRBJ2-5, with 7 nucleotides matching TRBD1. Germline V gene data show CDR1 as SSHAT and CDR2 as FNYEAQ (reference sequence). This CDR3 has 12 amino acids. CDR3 region: CASSPRGWTQYF. CDR3 DNA: TGTGCTAGCAGCCCCAGGGGGTGGACCCAGTACTTC.

V usage is TRBV7-2 and J usage is TRBJ2-3; 8 bases map to TRBD2. The CDR3 contains 14 residues. Germline CDR1 reads SGHTA; CDR2 reads FQGNSA. V lost 5 bases and J lost 3; bases outside the gene matches: 4. CDR3: CASSLRLATDTQYF. For the CDR3, the DNA is TGTGCCAGCAGCCTACGACTAGCGACAGATACGCAGTATTTT.

V usage is TRBV28 and J usage is TRBJ1-1; D might be TRBD1 (6 bases). Germline loops: CDR1 MDHEN, CDR2 SYDVKM. The CDR3 sequence is 13 residues long. V gave up 2 bases and J gave up 10 bases, with 14 bases separating them. CDR3 protein: CASSLVGAGGAFF. The CDR3 DNA is TGTGCCAGCAGTTTAGTGGGGGCGGGGGGAGCTTTCTTT.